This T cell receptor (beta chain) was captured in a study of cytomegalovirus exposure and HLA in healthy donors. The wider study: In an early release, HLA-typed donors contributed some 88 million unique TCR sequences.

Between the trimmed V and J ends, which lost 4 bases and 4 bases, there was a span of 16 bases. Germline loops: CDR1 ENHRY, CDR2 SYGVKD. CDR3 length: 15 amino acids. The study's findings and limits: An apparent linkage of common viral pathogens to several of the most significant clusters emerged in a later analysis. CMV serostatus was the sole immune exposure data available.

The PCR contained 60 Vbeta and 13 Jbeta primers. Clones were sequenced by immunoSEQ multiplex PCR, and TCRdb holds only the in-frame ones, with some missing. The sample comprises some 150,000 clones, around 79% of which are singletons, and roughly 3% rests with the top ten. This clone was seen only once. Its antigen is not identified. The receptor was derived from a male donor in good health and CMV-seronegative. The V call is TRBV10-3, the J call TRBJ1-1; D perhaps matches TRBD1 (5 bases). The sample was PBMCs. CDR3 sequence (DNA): TGTGCCATCAGTGTTGGGGAGGAGGGACGCACTGAAGCTTTCTTT. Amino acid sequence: CAISVGEEGRTEAFF.